These T cell receptor beta chains were read from a single sample in a study of blood T cell repertoires in COVID-19. The data were produced by immunoSEQ multiplex PCR, yet TCRdb's version contains in-frame clones alone and is incomplete. In the table there are around 85,000 clones, about 89% of which are singletons. The sequencing sample was made of PBMCs or T cells enriched from blood (not recorded which). The receptors originated from a woman in her forties or fifties with acute COVID-19. Each CDR3 is given with its conserved first and last residue. D genes are given only for firm matches. Not every row has a clone size; where given, it reads once, few, many or a size class.

clone size: .
V gene: TRBV19
J gene: TRBJ1-5
D gene: .
CDR3 protein: CASSILGNQPQHF

clone size: .
V gene: TRBV10-3
J gene: TRBJ2-1
D gene: .
CDR3 protein: CAISESFTSNEQFF

clone size: .
V gene: TRBV4-3
J gene: TRBJ2-7
D gene: TRBD2
CDR3 protein: CASSQDLSGIEQYF

clone size: .
V gene: TRBV5-5
J gene: TRBJ1-1
D gene: .
CDR3 protein: CASSLEQGLNTEAFF

clone size: .
V gene: TRBV7-9
J gene: TRBJ2-2
D gene: .
CDR3 protein: CASTGGGSETGELFF

clone size: .
V gene: TRBV5-4
J gene: TRBJ2-7
D gene: TRBD2
CDR3 protein: CASSSRGGGVRYF

clone size: .
V gene: TRBV7-6
J gene: TRBJ2-3
D gene: .
CDR3 protein: CASSGSSSGTDTQYF

clone size: .
V gene: TRBV19
J gene: TRBJ1-1
D gene: .
CDR3 protein: CASSRTEGSNTEAFF

clone size: .
V gene: TRBV19
J gene: TRBJ1-6
D gene: .
CDR3 protein: CASSRSQGPNSPLHF

clone size: .
V gene: TRBV2
J gene: TRBJ1-4
D gene: .
CDR3 protein: CASKQGGEKLFF

clone size: .
V gene: TRBV10-1
J gene: TRBJ2-5
D gene: .
CDR3 protein: CASRGSGPAQETQYF

clone size: .
V gene: TRBV15
J gene: TRBJ2-1
D gene: TRBD2
CDR3 protein: CATSRSKAAGGWVPDNEQFF

clone size: .
V gene: TRBV27
J gene: TRBJ1-5
D gene: .
CDR3 protein: CASREDRGMDQPQHF

clone size: once
V gene: TRBV19
J gene: TRBJ1-5
D gene: .
CDR3 protein: CASSPQGSNQPQHF

clone size: .
V gene: TRBV11-2
J gene: TRBJ2-7
D gene: TRBD1
CDR3 protein: CASSSGQVQYF

clone size: .
V gene: TRBV6-5
J gene: TRBJ1-1
D gene: TRBD1
CDR3 protein: CASSSRQGDTEAFF

clone size: .
V gene: TRBV21-1
J gene: TRBJ2-2
D gene: .
CDR3 protein: CASRRTGAGTNTGELFF

clone size: few
V gene: TRBV9
J gene: TRBJ1-5
D gene: TRBD1
CDR3 protein: CASSVGTGGRQPQHF

clone size: .
V gene: TRBV11-2
J gene: TRBJ2-1
D gene: .
CDR3 protein: CASSPRAGRYNEQFF

clone size: .
V gene: TRBV4-1
J gene: TRBJ2-7
D gene: .
CDR3 protein: CASSHTDNEQYF

clone size: .
V gene: TRBV14
J gene: TRBJ1-3
D gene: .
CDR3 protein: CASSPAPDSSGNTIYF

clone size: .
V gene: TRBV19
J gene: TRBJ1-1
D gene: .
CDR3 protein: CASSSGHSEAFF

clone size: once
V gene: TRBV28
J gene: TRBJ2-1
D gene: .
CDR3 protein: CASSLNPGGHSRWRPSYNEQFF

clone size: .
V gene: TRBV6-2/TRBV6-3
J gene: TRBJ1-1
D gene: .
CDR3 protein: CASSYGGMNTEAFF

clone size: .
V gene: TRBV6-1
J gene: TRBJ2-1
D gene: .
CDR3 protein: CASSDGVEFHGEQFF